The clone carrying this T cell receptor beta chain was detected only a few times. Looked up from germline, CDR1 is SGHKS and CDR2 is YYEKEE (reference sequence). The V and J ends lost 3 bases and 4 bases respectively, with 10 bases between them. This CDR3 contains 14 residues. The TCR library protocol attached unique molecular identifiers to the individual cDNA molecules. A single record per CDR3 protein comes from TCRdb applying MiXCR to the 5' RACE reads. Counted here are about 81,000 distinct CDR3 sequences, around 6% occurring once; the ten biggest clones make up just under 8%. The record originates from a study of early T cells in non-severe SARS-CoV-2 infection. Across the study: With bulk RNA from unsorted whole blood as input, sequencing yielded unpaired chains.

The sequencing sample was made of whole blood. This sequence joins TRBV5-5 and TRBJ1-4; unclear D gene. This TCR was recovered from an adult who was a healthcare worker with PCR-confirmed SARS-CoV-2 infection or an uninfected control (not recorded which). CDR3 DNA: TGTGCCAGCAGCTACCCGGGATATAATGAAAAACTGTTTTTT. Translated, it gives CASSYPGYNEKLFF.